This is a list of T cell receptor beta chains from one sample in a study of T-cell reconstitution after alpha-beta-depleted transplantation in children. TCRdb redid the calling of the PCR reads with MiXCR, one entry per CDR3 protein. The sample contains 600,000 to 800,000 distinct CDR3 sequences, about an eighth of which appear only once. The sequencing used PBMCs, collected before TCRalphabeta/CD19-depleted stem cell transplant. The receptor source for this set is a girl aged 2-10 years with congenital amegakaryocytic thrombocytopenia, due to receive a stem cell transplant. CDR3s include the opening cysteine and the closing phenylalanine or tryptophan. The D gene is left open where the match is weak. Size tells how often a clone was seen (once, few, many) or the class of an expanded clone, and some rows leave it out.

j_call | cdr3_length | clone_size | d_call | v_call | cdr3_nt | cdr3_aa
TRBJ2-7 | 17 | few | TRBD2 | TRBV29-1 | TGCAGCGTTTTGGAGACTAGCGGGCGCCGAGGGATCTACGAGCAGTACTTC | CSVLETSGRRGIYEQYF
TRBJ1-4 | 14 | many | - | TRBV2 | TGTGCCAGCAGTCTGGTGGGCAGGCATGAAAAACTGTTTTTT | CASSLVGRHEKLFF
TRBJ1-2 | 14 | many | - | TRBV12-3/TRBV12-4 | TGTGCCAGCAGTTTGGCAGTGCTTGGGGGTGGCTACACCTTC | CASSLAVLGGGYTF
TRBJ2-2 | 16 | few | TRBD2 | TRBV27 | TGTGCCAGCAGCCTAGGGACTAGCGGTTACACCGGGGAGCTGTTTTTT | CASSLGTSGYTGELFF
TRBJ2-7 | 12 | many | - | TRBV20-1 | TGCAGTGCGAGGGACGGGAACTACGAGCAGTACTTC | CSARDGNYEQYF
TRBJ1-1 | 14 | many | TRBD1 | TRBV12-3/TRBV12-4 | TGTGCCAGCAGGCCCGGGACAGCTTACACTGAAGCTTTCTTT | CASRPGTAYTEAFF
TRBJ2-1 | 13 | - | - | TRBV10-1 | TGCGCCAGCAGCATGTGGGGGTGGGATGAGCAGTTCTTC | CASSMWGWDEQFF
TRBJ1-1 | 15 | many | - | TRBV5-1 | TGCGCCAGCAGCTTGGGGAAAGACAGCTACACTGAAGCTTTCTTT | CASSLGKDSYTEAFF
TRBJ2-7 | 15 | few | - | TRBV20-1 | TGCAGTGCTAGGGGAGCGGCCTGGAGCTCCTACGAGCAGTACTTC | CSARGAAWSSYEQYF
TRBJ2-1 | 15 | many | - | TRBV20-1 | TGCAGTGCGCAGACCCCGGACCACACCTACAATGAGCAGTTCTTC | CSAQTPDHTYNEQFF
TRBJ2-7 | 16 | few | - | TRBV12-3/TRBV12-4 | TGTGCCAGCAGTTTTCTATCCTCGATGTCCCCCTACGAGCAGTACTTC | CASSFLSSMSPYEQYF
TRBJ2-3 | 17 | - | TRBD1 | TRBV29-1 | TGCAGCTTCGGAAAAAACAGGGGAGAGTCGGTCACAGATACGCAGTATTTT | CSFGKNRGESVTDTQYF
TRBJ1-5 | 16 | - | - | TRBV10-3 | TGTGCCATCAGTGAGTCTCAGGGCAGATTAGATAGGCCCCAGCATTTT | CAISESQGRLDRPQHF
TRBJ2-3 | 14 | many | - | TRBV9 | TGTGCCAGCACTCTTACTAGGGGCACAGATACGCAGTATTTT | CASTLTRGTDTQYF
TRBJ2-5 | 15 | - | - | TRBV3-1 | TGTGCCAGCAGCCAAGATGCGACGCTATGGGAGACCCAGTACTTC | CASSQDATLWETQYF
TRBJ2-5 | 13 | many | - | TRBV20-1 | TGCAGTGCTACGCTAGCGAACCAAGAGACCCAGTACTTC | CSATLANQETQYF
TRBJ1-6 | 16 | few | TRBD1 | TRBV5-1 | TGCGCCAGCAGCACAGATGACAGAGGGGGCAATTCACCCCTCCACTTT | CASSTDDRGGNSPLHF
TRBJ2-7 | 14 | - | - | TRBV29-1 | TGCAGCGTTTCGTTACCCGGGTCCAAATACGAGCAGTACTTC | CSVSLPGSKYEQYF
TRBJ2-3 | 18 | - | - | TRBV28 | TGTGCCAGCAGTTCCCTATCGAAGTTGAGTTCTAGCACAGATACGCAGTATTTT | CASSSLSKLSSSTDTQYF
TRBJ2-1 | 15 | few | - | TRBV5-1 | TGCGCCAGCTGTGAGGCGGGACACTCTAGGGATGAGCAGTTCTTC | CASCEAGHSRDEQFF
TRBJ2-5 | 14 | - | TRBD2 | TRBV6-1 | TGTGCCAGCACCCCAACGGGAGGACAAGGGACCCAGTACTTC | CASTPTGGQGTQYF
TRBJ2-7 | 17 | few | TRBD2 | TRBV5-1 | TGCGCCAGCAGCTTGGAGCCTAGCGGAGTACTCCCTTACGAGCAGTACTTC | CASSLEPSGVLPYEQYF
TRBJ2-2 | 17 | - | TRBD2 | TRBV7-2 | TGTGCCAGCAGCTTAGTGGCGGGACTAGCGAACACCGGGGAGCTGTTTTTT | CASSLVAGLANTGELFF
TRBJ2-2 | 14 | - | - | TRBV5-1 | TGCGCCAGCAGCACAGGGGAGGCCACCGGGGAGCTGTTTTTT | CASSTGEATGELFF
TRBJ2-2 | 14 | many | - | TRBV29-1 | TGCAGCGTACCGGGACCAGTGTCGACCGGGGAGCTGTTTTTT | CSVPGPVSTGELFF
TRBJ2-1 | 17 | - | TRBD2 | TRBV5-1 | TGCGCCAGCAGACCGGGACTAGCGGGACTCCGGCACAATGAGCAGTTCTTC | CASRPGLAGLRHNEQFF
TRBJ2-2 | 11 | many | - | TRBV6-6 | TGTGCCAGCACCAACAGCGGGGAGCTGTTTTTT | CASTNSGELFF
TRBJ2-7 | 14 | many | TRBD1 | TRBV7-8 | TGTGCCAGCAGCGCGAACAGGGGGCCGATCGAGCAGTACTTC | CASSANRGPIEQYF
TRBJ2-3 | 14 | many | - | TRBV29-1 | TGCAGCGTTACACCCCGGGACCACACAGATACGCAGTATTTT | CSVTPRDHTDTQYF
TRBJ2-3 | 14 | few | TRBD1 | TRBV12-3/TRBV12-4 | TGTGCCAGCAGCTTATTCACCCCTGGACAGGCGCAGTATTTT | CASSLFTPGQAQYF
TRBJ2-2 | 16 | - | - | TRBV12-3/TRBV12-4 | TGTGCCAGCAGTTTAGGGGATAAAGCGGTCACCGGGGAGCTGTTTTTT | CASSLGDKAVTGELFF
TRBJ2-1 | 15 | few | TRBD1 | TRBV12-3/TRBV12-4 | TGTGCCAGCGTCGAAGGACAGGGGATTTACAATGAGCAGTTCTTC | CASVEGQGIYNEQFF
TRBJ2-7 | 16 | few | TRBD1 | TRBV29-1 | TGCAGCGTCGAAACTATACAGGGGTATGGGAACTACGAGCAGTACTTC | CSVETIQGYGNYEQYF
TRBJ1-1 | 17 | many | - | TRBV5-1 | TGCGCCAGCCGATATAGGGGGTTTTCCTCGCGTGACACTGAAGCTTTCTTT | CASRYRGFSSRDTEAFF
TRBJ1-2 | 14 | many | - | TRBV12-3/TRBV12-4 | TGTGCCAGCAGTTTATCCAGGTCTAACTATGGCTACACCTTC | CASSLSRSNYGYTF
TRBJ2-3 | 17 | many | TRBD2 | TRBV20-1 | TGCAGTGCCCCTCTAGCGGGACGGAACAGTCGGGAAGATACGCAGTATTTT | CSAPLAGRNSREDTQYF
TRBJ1-2 | 14 | few | - | TRBV4-1 | TGCGCCAGCAGCCATCCGGGGCGAAAGAAGGGCTACACCTTC | CASSHPGRKKGYTF
TRBJ1-2 | 16 | few | - | TRBV29-1 | TGCAGCGTACGACTAGTGGAGGACAGCCTCATCTATGGCTACACCTTC | CSVRLVEDSLIYGYTF
TRBJ2-5 | 16 | many | TRBD2 | TRBV7-8 | TGTGCCAGCAGCGTTACTAGCGGGAGGGCCGGGGAGACCCAGTACTTC | CASSVTSGRAGETQYF
TRBJ2-3 | 15 | - | - | TRBV2 | TGTGCCAGCAGTGAATTGGTAGCCCTCACAGATACGCAGTATTTT | CASSELVALTDTQYF
TRBJ1-5 | 17 | - | - | TRBV28 | TGTGCCAGCAGTCAACTAGGGACACCTTACATTACGCAGCCCCAGCATTTT | CASSQLGTPYITQPQHF
TRBJ2-3 | 15 | many | - | TRBV5-1 | TGCGCCAGCAGCTTATCGGGGCCTAGCACAGATACGCAGTATTTT | CASSLSGPSTDTQYF
TRBJ2-3 | 15 | - | - | TRBV20-1 | TGCAGTGCTAGAATCCCCATTTCCCCTAAGGATACGCAGTATTTT | CSARIPISPKDTQYF
TRBJ2-1 | 15 | - | TRBD2 | TRBV5-5 | TGTGCCAGCAGCTTGGGTGGCGGGAGGGGCGATGAGCAGTTCTTC | CASSLGGGRGDEQFF
TRBJ1-5 | 13 | many | - | TRBV5-1 | TGCGCCAGCAGCTTGGTGGGCAATCAGCCCCAGCATTTT | CASSLVGNQPQHF
TRBJ2-7 | 15 | few | TRBD2 | TRBV12-3/TRBV12-4 | TGTGCCAGCAGTGGGTCCGGGACTAGGGCCTACGAGCAGTACTTC | CASSGSGTRAYEQYF
TRBJ1-4 | 14 | many | TRBD1 | TRBV12-3/TRBV12-4 | TGTGCCAGCAGCCCGGGACAGTATAATGAAAAACTGTTTTTT | CASSPGQYNEKLFF
TRBJ2-5 | 17 | many | TRBD2 | TRBV12-3/TRBV12-4 | TGTGCCAGCAGTTTACACGGCGGGAGGGCCCCGGGTGAGACCCAGTACTTC | CASSLHGGRAPGETQYF
TRBJ2-3 | 16 | many | TRBD2 | TRBV10-3 | TGTGCCATCAGTGAGTCGGGCGGGAGAGGCACAGATACGCAGTATTTT | CAISESGGRGTDTQYF
TRBJ2-1 | 13 | - | - | TRBV20-1 | TGCAGTGCTTTGGGGGCGGGAGACAATGAGCAGTTCTTC | CSALGAGDNEQFF
TRBJ2-5 | 14 | few | TRBD1 | TRBV12-3/TRBV12-4 | TGTGCCAGCAGACAAAACAGGGGTTTGGAGACCCAGTACTTC | CASRQNRGLETQYF
TRBJ1-2 | 16 | - | - | TRBV21-1 | TGTGCCAGCCGAAGGGGACAGGTGTGTGATGGCTATGGCTACACCTTC | CASRRGQVCDGYGYTF
TRBJ2-7 | 16 | many | - | TRBV5-6 | TGTGCCAGCAGCTCACGCCGGCGGGACCTTTCCTACGAGCAGTACTTC | CASSSRRRDLSYEQYF
TRBJ2-1 | 19 | - | - | TRBV7-6 | TGTGCCAGCAGCTTAGAGAGTGGCGGGATCCATAGCTCCTACAATGAGCAGTTCTTC | CASSLESGGIHSSYNEQFF
TRBJ2-7 | 14 | few | TRBD2 | TRBV2 | TGTGCCAGCAGTTCGGGACTAGCGGGCCCCGGGATGTACTTC | CASSSGLAGPGMYF
TRBJ2-6 | 17 | few | - | TRBV27 | TGTGCCAGCAGTACCCTTTATAGTCGCTCTGGGGCCAACGTCCTGACTTTC | CASSTLYSRSGANVLTF
TRBJ2-5 | 12 | many | - | TRBV5-1 | TGCGCCAGCAGCGACAGCCAAGAGACCCAGTACTTC | CASSDSQETQYF